These 29 T cell receptor beta chains share one sample of origin, sequenced in a study of cytomegalovirus exposure and HLA in healthy donors. Primers: 60 Vbeta forward and 13 Jbeta reverse. Assay used: immunoSEQ multiplex PCR; TCRdb lists only in-frame clones, some missing. The sample includes around 75,000 clones, roughly 76% seen only once; the top ten take more than 2.5%. Sequenced input: PBMCs. Receptors originate from a man aged 18 to 30 in good health and CMV-seronegative.

The chain links TRBV19 to TRBJ2-5, with D hard to call. V shed 4 bases and J shed 3 bases, with 15 bases lying between them. The CDR3 spans 15 residues. Germline CDR1 is LNHDA and CDR2 is SQIVND (reference sequence). The CDR3 protein is CASSRAAGREETQYF. Here the CDR3 DNA reads TGTGCCAGTAGTAGAGCCGCTGGGCGAGAAGAGACCCAGTACTTC.

V is TRBV9 and J is TRBJ2-3, with D hard to call. V was pared by 1 base and J by 2 bases, with 8 bases between. CDR3 length: 14 residues. Germline V gene sequence: CDR1 SGDLS, CDR2 YYNGEE. CDR3 sequence: CASSVIQNTDTQYF. Here the CDR3 DNA reads TGTGCCAGCAGCGTAATTCAGAACACAGATACGCAGTATTTT.

The chain couples TRBV4-1 to TRBJ2-3; TRBD2 aligns across 11 bases. The CDR3 is made up of 17 amino acids. Germline lookup yields CDR1 MGHRA and CDR2 YSYEKL. The junction had 13 bases not matched to a gene; V was cut back by 5 bases and J by 6 bases. CDR3 protein: CASSDSGGGHILDTQYF. CDR3 DNA sequence: TGCGCCAGCAGCGATAGCGGGGGGGGACACATTTTGGATACGCAGTATTTT.

The J gene is TRBJ2-7, the V gene TRBV6-6; a possible D gene is TRBD2 (6 bases). There are 14 residues in the CDR3. V lost 6 bases, J lost 6 bases, and 18 bases lay in between. Germline V gene lookup returns CDR1 MNHNY and CDR2 SVGAGI (reference sequence). For the CDR3, the DNA is TGTGCCAGCAGACCATCCTCGACTAGGAGCGAGCAGTACGTC. It translates to CASRPSSTRSEQYV.

The chain recombines TRBV7-2 with TRBJ1-3, with 7 bases fitting TRBD1. Germline lookup yields CDR1 SGHTA and CDR2 FQGNSA. The CDR3 totals 17 residues. The J segment lost 3 bases and the V segment lost 4 bases, leaving 12 bases of the junction unmatched. The CDR3 protein is CASSSPYRQGGGNTIYF. The CDR3 nucleotides are TGTGCCAGCAGCTCACCTTACCGACAGGGAGGTGGAAACACCATATATTTT.

The chain combines TRBV6-5 with TRBJ1-2; D perhaps matches TRBD1 (6 bases). V was cut by 5 bases and J by 2 bases, with 12 bases left in between. Germline loops: CDR1 MNHEY, CDR2 SVGAGI. The CDR3 consists of 14 residues. CDR3 nucleotide sequence: TGTGCCAGCAGTGAAACAGGGAGAAACTATGGCTACACCTTC. This gives the protein CASSETGRNYGYTF.

The chain uses TRBV7-7 and TRBJ2-2, with TRBD2 matching over 7 bases. The germline V gene has CDR1 SSHAT and CDR2 FNYEAQ (reference sequence). J gave up 5 bases and V 3 bases, and 0 bases lay outside the gene matches. CDR3 length: 13 residues. The DNA of the CDR3 is TGTGCCAGCAGCTTCGGGGGGACCGGGGAGCTGTTTTTT. This codes for CASSFGGTGELFF.

The chain has TRBV2 and TRBJ2-2; D perhaps matches TRBD2 (5 bases). This CDR3 has 15 amino acids. Trimming pared 4 bases from V and 1 base from J, leaving 10 bases between. Germline CDR1 is SNHLY and CDR2 is FYNNEI. The CDR3 DNA sequence: TGTGCCAGCAGTGTACTTCGGGGGAACACCGGGGAGCTGTTTTTT. It encodes CASSVLRGNTGELFF.

This clone showed up just a few times. The chain combines TRBV19 with TRBJ2-7; 9 nucleotides align to TRBD2. Germline-derived CDR1 and CDR2 are LNHDA and SQIVND (reference sequence). V dropped 1 base and J dropped 2; count of bases not matched to a gene: 3. The CDR3 covers 15 residues. The CDR3 sequence: CASSIGGGGTYEQYV. CDR3 DNA: TGTGCCAGTAGTATAGGCGGGGGGGGGACCTACGAGCAGTACGTC.

This chain uses TRBV5-1 with TRBJ1-1, with D hard to call. CDR3 size: 14 residues. Trimming pared 0 bases from V and 5 bases from J, leaving 11 bases between. Germline CDR1 SGHRS, CDR2 YFSETQ. The CDR3 DNA is TGCGCCAGCAGCTTGGCCCCAGAAGTTACTGAAGCTTTCTTT. Translating it yields CASSLAPEVTEAFF.

The rearrangement links TRBV5-1 to TRBJ2-2; 9 bases align to TRBD1. Trimming at V came to 0 bases and at J to 5 bases, leaving 2 bases not matched to a gene. This CDR3 has 15 residues. Germline lookup yields CDR1 SGHRS and CDR2 YFSETQ. For the CDR3, the DNA is TGCGCCAGCAGCTTGGGGGACAGGGAGACCGGGGAGCTGTTTTTT. This encodes CASSLGDRETGELFF. The full variable domain, completed using reference TRBV5-1 and TRBJ2-2, is KAGVTQTPRYLIKTRGQQVTLSCSPISGHRSVSWYQQTPGQGLQFLFEYFSETQRNKGNFPGRFSGRQFSNSRSEMNVSTLELGDSALYLCASSLGDRETGELFFGEGSRLTVL.

This clone was seen more than once but under ten times. The V call is TRBV7-9, the J call TRBJ2-7; D might be TRBD1 (6 bases). V lost 0 bases, J lost 9 bases, and 9 bases lay in between. The V gene's germline CDR1 is SEHNR and CDR2 FQNEAQ (reference sequence). The CDR3 is 12 residues long. This chain's CDR3 is CASSLAGAGQYF. The CDR3 region has the DNA TGTGCCAGCAGCTTAGCGGGGGCGGGGCAGTACTTC.

A remark on this clone: Other nucleotide sequences in the sample specify the same CDR3. V gene TRBV14 combines with J gene TRBJ2-5; 10 nucleotides match TRBD2. Germline CDR1 reads SGHDN; CDR2 reads FVKESK. This CDR3 contains 17 residues. The V and J ends lost 5 bases and 5 bases, in that order; junction bases with no gene match: 14. CDR3 sequence (DNA): TGTGCCAGCAGCTCGGGAGGAGCGGGGGGGCTGGAGGAGACCCAGTACTTC. Residues: CASSSGGAGGLEETQYF.

In its sample, this clone was seen once. V gene TRBV4-2 combines with J gene TRBJ1-2; D gene uncertain. The V end was cut by 0 bases, the J end by 8 bases, with 19 bases between. Germline V gene lookup returns CDR1 LGHNA and CDR2 YNFKEQ. There are 16 residues in the CDR3. The CDR3 DNA follows: TGTGCCAGCAGCCAAGAAGTCGGGGAGGATCTACGGGGCTACACCTTC. It yields the protein CASSQEVGEDLRGYTF.

The table lists this clone with a few counts. The chain has TRBV6-1 and TRBJ1-6; D gene uncertain. Trimming removed 0 bases from V and 6 bases from J, with 15 bases in between. Germline-derived CDR1 and CDR2 are MNHNS and SASEGT. The CDR3 covers 17 residues. The CDR3 coding sequence is TGTGCCAGCAGTGAAGCGCTTCGAGGTTCCCCTAATTCACCCCTCCACTTT. This sequence encodes CASSEALRGSPNSPLHF.

A word on this clone: Other DNA sequences from this sample encode an identical CDR3 as well. This chain uses TRBV15 with TRBJ2-5, with 7 bases lining up with TRBD2. There are 14 residues in the CDR3. The V and J ends lost 1 base and 1 base, in that order; junction bases with no gene match: 0. The germline V gene encodes CDR1 LNHNV and CDR2 YYDKDF (reference sequence). CDR3 nucleotide sequence: TGTGCCACCAGCAGAGGACTAGCCCAAGAGACCCAGTACTTC. Its translation is CATSRGLAQETQYF.

The rearrangement links TRBV5-4 to TRBJ2-7; D is possibly TRBD2 (6 bases). The CDR3 runs to 14 residues. The germline gives CDR1 SGHNT, CDR2 YYREEE (reference sequence). The V end was cut by 7 bases, the J end by 4 bases, with 18 bases between. CDR3 amino acids: CASRVGGKGYEQYF. The CDR3 region has the DNA TGTGCCAGCCGAGTGGGAGGAAAGGGTTACGAGCAGTACTTC.

CDR3 sequence: CASSLAQLQGVGNTIYF. The CDR3 DNA reads TGTGCCAGCAGCTTAGCTCAACTTCAGGGGGTTGGAAACACCATATATTTT. The chain links TRBV7-9 to TRBJ1-3, with 7 nucleotides matching TRBD1. V lost 0 bases and J lost 3; bases outside the gene matches: 8. The germline V gene has CDR1 SEHNR and CDR2 FQNEAQ (reference sequence). The length of the CDR3 is 17 residues.

The J gene is TRBJ2-2, the V gene TRBV9; 7 bases are a match to TRBD1. Germline CDR1 and CDR2: SGDLS and YYNGEE. This CDR3 is built from 17 residues. V trimming: 1 base; J trimming: 2 bases; junction bases outside the gene matches: 8. The CDR3, as DNA: TGTGCCAGCAGCGTAAGTTTCGACAGGGCTAACACCGGGGAGCTGTTTTTT. Protein: CASSVSFDRANTGELFF.

This clone has just a few counts. This chain joins TRBV19 and TRBJ2-1; tentative D call: TRBD1 (6 bases). Germline-derived CDR1 and CDR2 are LNHDA and SQIVND (reference sequence). The V gene lost 5 bases and the J gene lost 9 bases, with 14 bases spanning the gap. The CDR3 loop spans 13 amino acids. CDR3 protein: CASSAHRESEQFF. The CDR3 DNA reads as TGTGCCAGTAGTGCACACAGGGAATCTGAGCAGTTCTTC.

The genes are TRBV4-2 and TRBJ2-7; 9 bases are a match to TRBD2. The CDR3 spans 15 residues. Germline CDR1 is LGHNA and CDR2 is YNFKEQ. V dropped 0 bases and J dropped 3; count of bases not matched to a gene: 3. The CDR3: CASSQEGSGGYEQYF. CDR3 sequence (DNA): TGTGCCAGCAGCCAAGAAGGTAGCGGGGGCTACGAGCAGTACTTC.

The rearrangement uses TRBV6-5 and TRBJ1-4, with 9 bases lining up with TRBD1. The CDR3 is 15 amino acids. V was clipped by 5 bases and J by 8 bases; unmatched bases: 9. The V gene's germline CDR1 is MNHEY and CDR2 SVGAGI. The CDR3 reads CASSRSQGAFEKLFF. The CDR3 DNA is TGTGCCAGCAGTAGATCACAGGGGGCTTTCGAAAAACTGTTTTTT.

The chain uses TRBV9 and TRBJ2-1; D unresolved. Trimming shortened V by 3 bases and J by 8 bases, and 21 bases separated the two germline ends. The CDR3 contains 16 residues. Germline V gene data show CDR1 as SGDLS and CDR2 as YYNGEE. DNA for the CDR3: TGTGCCAGCAGCGCATCAACGGTGCTAGTTCTTTATGAGCAGTTCTTC. It translates to CASSASTVLVLYEQFF.

V gene TRBV5-5 combines with J gene TRBJ2-7, with 8 bases aligning to TRBD1. Trimming took 1 base from V and 3 from J; bases not matched to a gene: 15. Germline V gene lookup returns CDR1 SGHKS and CDR2 YYEKEE (reference sequence). This CDR3 is built from 18 residues. CDR3 DNA: TGTGCCAGCAGCTTGTACCTTCAGGGGGCCGATCTAATCTACGAGCAGTACTTC. Protein product: CASSLYLQGADLIYEQYF.

The V call is TRBV4-1, the J call TRBJ1-4; 8 bases line up with TRBD1. The CDR3 is 15 residues long. The trim removed 4 bases at V and 7 bases at J, leaving 8 bases unmatched. CDR1 is MGHRA and CDR2 is YSYEKL in the germline V gene. The DNA of the CDR3 is TGCGCCAGCAGCCGTATGCAGGGGGCGCTTGAAAAACTGTTTTTT. This gives the protein CASSRMQGALEKLFF.

J is TRBJ2-3 and V is TRBV7-9; D is unresolved. The CDR3 is made up of 12 amino acids. V shed 2 bases and J shed 5 bases, with 5 bases lying between them. CDR1 is SEHNR, CDR2 FQNEAQ, per germline (reference sequence). DNA of the CDR3: TGTGCCAGCAGCTTATACGGAGATACGCAGTATTTT. Translated: CASSLYGDTQYF. Based on the CDR3 plus reference TRBV7-9 and TRBJ2-3, the full variable domain is DTGVSQNPRHKITKRGQNVTFRCDPISEHNRLYWYRQTLGQGPEFLTYFQNEAQLEKSRLLSDRFSAERPKGSFSTLEIQRTEQGDSAMYLCASSLYGDTQYFGPGTRLTVL.

This clone has a handful of counts. The chain combines TRBV21-1 with TRBJ2-7; TRBD2 reflects the table's D call only, with no check against the DNA. TRBV21-1 counts as a pseudogene. This CDR3 contains 20 residues. The CDR3 DNA sequence: TGTGCCAGCAGCAACGGTAACACCGTCGGGGGGCGGACTATACCCTACGAGCAGTACGTC. This translates into CASSNGNTVGGRTIPYEQYV.

This clone was counted a single time. This chain connects TRBV6-1 to TRBJ2-6; D perhaps matches TRBD2 (5 bases). Deletions cut 0 bases from V and 4 bases from J, with 10 bases between. Germline V gene sequence: CDR1 MNHNS, CDR2 SASEGT. The length of the CDR3 is 16 residues. The CDR3 here is CASSEARGSGANVLTF. The CDR3 coding sequence is TGTGCCAGCAGTGAAGCGCGCGGGTCCGGGGCCAACGTCCTGACTTTC.

The chain combines TRBV7-6 with TRBJ1-3, with D maybe TRBD1 (5 bases). The germline gives CDR1 SGHVS, CDR2 FNYEAQ. The CDR3 covers 19 residues. V lost 1 base and J 0 bases, leaving 19 bases between the germline ends. Written as DNA, the CDR3 is TGTGCCAGCAGCTTAGGTCGGAACAGGCGTCTCTCCTCTGGAAACACCATATATTTT. Protein: CASSLGRNRRLSSGNTIYF.